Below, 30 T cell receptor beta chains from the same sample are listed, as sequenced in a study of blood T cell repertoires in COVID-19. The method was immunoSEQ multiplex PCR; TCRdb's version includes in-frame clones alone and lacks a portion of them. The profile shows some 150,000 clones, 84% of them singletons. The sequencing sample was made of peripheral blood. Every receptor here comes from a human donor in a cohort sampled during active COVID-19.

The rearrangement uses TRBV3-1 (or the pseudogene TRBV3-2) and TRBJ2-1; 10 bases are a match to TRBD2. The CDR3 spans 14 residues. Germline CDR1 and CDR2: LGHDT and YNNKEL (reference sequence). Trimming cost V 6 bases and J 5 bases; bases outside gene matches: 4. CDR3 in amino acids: CASRRAGGDNEQFF. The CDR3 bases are TGTGCCAGCAGGCGAGCGGGGGGGGACAATGAGCAGTTCTTC.

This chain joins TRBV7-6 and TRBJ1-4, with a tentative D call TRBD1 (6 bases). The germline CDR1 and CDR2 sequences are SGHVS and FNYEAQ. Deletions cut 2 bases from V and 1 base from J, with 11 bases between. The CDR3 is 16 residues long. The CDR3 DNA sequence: TGTGCCAGCAGCTTATCACAGGGTAGAACTAATGAAAAACTGTTTTTT. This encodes CASSLSQGRTNEKLFF.

The CDR3 nucleotides are TGTGCCAGCAGACGCGGACTAGCGGGGAATAATGAGCAGTTCTTC. Its protein is CASRRGLAGNNEQFF. The chain joins TRBV5-8 to TRBJ2-1; 12 nucleotides line up with TRBD2. Germline trimming cut 5 bases from V and 7 bases from J; bases unmatched to any gene: 7. Germline CDR1 SGHTS, CDR2 YDEGEE. This CDR3 spans 15 amino acids.

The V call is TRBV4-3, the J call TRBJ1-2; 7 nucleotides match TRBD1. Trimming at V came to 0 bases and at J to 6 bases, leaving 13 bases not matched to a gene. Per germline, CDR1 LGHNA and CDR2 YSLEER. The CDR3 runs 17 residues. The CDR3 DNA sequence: TGCGCCAGCAGCCAAGAGGGCTGGGCAGGGGGGATCCATGGCTACACCTTC. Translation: CASSQEGWAGGIHGYTF.

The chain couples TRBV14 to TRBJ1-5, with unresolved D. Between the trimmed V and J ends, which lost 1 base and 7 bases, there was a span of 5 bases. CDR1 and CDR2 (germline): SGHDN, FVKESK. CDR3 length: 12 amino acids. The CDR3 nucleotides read TGTGCCAGCAGCCAAGGGAGGCAGCCCCAGCATTTT. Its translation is CASSQGRQPQHF.

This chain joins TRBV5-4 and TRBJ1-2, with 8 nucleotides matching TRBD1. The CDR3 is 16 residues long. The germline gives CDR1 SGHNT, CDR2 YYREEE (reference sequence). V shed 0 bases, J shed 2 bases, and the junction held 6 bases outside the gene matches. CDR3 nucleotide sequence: TGTGCCAGCAGCTTGGATCGGACAGGGCCCAACTATGGCTACACCTTC. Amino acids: CASSLDRTGPNYGYTF.

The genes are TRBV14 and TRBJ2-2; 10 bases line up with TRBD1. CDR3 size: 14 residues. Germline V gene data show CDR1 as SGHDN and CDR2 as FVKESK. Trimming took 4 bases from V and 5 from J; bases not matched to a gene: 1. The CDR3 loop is CASSRQGATGELFF. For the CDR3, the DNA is TGTGCCAGCAGCCGACAGGGGGCAACCGGGGAGCTGTTTTTT.

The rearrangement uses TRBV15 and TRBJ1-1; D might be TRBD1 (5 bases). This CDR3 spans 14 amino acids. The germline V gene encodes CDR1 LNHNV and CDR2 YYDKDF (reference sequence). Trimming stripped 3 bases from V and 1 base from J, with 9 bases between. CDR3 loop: CATSRTETNTEAFF. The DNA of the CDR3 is TGTGCCACCAGCAGGACAGAGACGAACACTGAAGCTTTCTTT.

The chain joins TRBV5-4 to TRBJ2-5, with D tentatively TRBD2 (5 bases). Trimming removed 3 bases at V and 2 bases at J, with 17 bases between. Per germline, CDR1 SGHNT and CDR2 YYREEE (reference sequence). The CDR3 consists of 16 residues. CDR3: CASSSGSSGPQETQYF. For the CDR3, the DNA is TGTGCCAGCAGCTCCGGGTCGAGCGGACCACAAGAGACCCAGTACTTC.

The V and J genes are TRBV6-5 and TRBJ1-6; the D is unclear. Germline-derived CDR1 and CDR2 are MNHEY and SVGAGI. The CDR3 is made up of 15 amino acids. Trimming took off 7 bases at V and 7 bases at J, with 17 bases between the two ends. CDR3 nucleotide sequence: TGTGCCAGCACCCAGTTCCGGACGGGGAATTCACCCCTCCACTTT. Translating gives CASTQFRTGNSPLHF.

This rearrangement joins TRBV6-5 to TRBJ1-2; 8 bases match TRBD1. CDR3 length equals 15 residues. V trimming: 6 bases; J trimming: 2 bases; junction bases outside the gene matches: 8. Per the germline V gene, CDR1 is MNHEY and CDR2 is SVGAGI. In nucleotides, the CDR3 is TGTGCCAGCAGACGCGGGACAGGACTAAACTATGGCTACACCTTC. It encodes CASRRGTGLNYGYTF.

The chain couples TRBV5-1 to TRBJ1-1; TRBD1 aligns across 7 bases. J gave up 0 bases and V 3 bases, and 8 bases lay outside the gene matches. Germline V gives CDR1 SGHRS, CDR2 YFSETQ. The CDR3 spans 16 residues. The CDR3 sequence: CASSSRQGSVNTEAFF. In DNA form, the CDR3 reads TGCGCCAGCAGCTCTCGACAGGGATCGGTGAACACTGAAGCTTTCTTT.

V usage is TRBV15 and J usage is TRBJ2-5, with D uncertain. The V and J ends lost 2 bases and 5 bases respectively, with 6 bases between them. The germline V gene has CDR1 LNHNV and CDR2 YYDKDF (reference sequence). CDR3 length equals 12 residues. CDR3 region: CATSRPRETQYF. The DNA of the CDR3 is TGTGCCACCAGCAGACCTCGGGAGACCCAGTACTTC.

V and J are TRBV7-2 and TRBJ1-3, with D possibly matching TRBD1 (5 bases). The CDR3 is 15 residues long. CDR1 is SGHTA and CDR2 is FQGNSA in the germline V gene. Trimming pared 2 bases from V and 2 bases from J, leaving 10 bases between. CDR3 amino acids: CASSLSPGTGNTIYF. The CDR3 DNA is TGTGCCAGCAGCTTATCCCCAGGGACTGGAAACACCATATATTTT.

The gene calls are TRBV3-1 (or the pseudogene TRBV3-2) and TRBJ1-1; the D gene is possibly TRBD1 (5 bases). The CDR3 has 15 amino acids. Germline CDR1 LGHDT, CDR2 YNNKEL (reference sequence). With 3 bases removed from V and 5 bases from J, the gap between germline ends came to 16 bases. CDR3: CASSHEDLRGTEAFF. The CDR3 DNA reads TGTGCCAGCAGCCACGAGGACCTTCGGGGGACTGAAGCTTTCTTT.

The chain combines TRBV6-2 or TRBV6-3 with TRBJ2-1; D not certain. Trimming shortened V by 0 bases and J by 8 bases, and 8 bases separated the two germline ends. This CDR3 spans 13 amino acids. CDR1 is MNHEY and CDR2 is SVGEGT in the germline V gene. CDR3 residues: CASSYSVQYEQFF. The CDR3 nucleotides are TGTGCCAGCAGTTACTCGGTTCAGTATGAGCAGTTCTTC.

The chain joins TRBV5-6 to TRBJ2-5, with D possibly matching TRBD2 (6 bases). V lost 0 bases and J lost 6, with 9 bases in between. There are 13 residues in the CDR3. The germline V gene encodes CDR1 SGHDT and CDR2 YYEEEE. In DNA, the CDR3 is TGTGCCAGCAGCTTGGCCGGGGGAAAGACCCAGTACTTC. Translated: CASSLAGGKTQYF.

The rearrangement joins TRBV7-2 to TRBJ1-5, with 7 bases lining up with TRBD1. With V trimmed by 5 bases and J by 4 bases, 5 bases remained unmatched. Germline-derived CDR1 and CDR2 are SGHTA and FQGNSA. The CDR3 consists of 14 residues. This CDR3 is CASSPGQPNQPQHF. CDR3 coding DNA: TGTGCCAGCAGCCCGGGACAGCCTAATCAGCCCCAGCATTTT. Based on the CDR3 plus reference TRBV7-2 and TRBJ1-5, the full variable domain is GAGVSQSPSNKVTEKGKDVELRCDPISGHTALYWYRQSLGQGLEFLIYFQGNSAPDKSGLPSDRFSAERTGGSVSTLTIQRTQQEDSAVYLCASSPGQPNQPQHFGDGTRLSIL.

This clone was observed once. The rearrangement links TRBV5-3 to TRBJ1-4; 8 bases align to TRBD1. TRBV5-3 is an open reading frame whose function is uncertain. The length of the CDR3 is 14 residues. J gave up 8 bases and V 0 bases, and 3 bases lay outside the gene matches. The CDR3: CARSLGTGWEKLFF. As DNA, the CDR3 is TGTGCCAGAAGCTTGGGGACAGGGTGGGAAAAACTGTTTTTT.

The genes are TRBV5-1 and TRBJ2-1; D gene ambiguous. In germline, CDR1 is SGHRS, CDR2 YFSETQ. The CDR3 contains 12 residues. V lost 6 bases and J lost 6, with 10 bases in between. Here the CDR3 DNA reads TGCGCCAGCAACACAGTTACCAATGAGCAGTTCTTC. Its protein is CASNTVTNEQFF.

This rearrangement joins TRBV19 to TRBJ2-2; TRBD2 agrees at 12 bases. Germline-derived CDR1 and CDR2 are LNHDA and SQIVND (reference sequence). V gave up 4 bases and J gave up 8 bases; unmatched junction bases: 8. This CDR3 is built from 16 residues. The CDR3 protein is CASSRTSGELGGELFF. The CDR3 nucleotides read TGTGCCAGTAGTAGGACTAGCGGGGAGCTCGGTGGGGAGCTGTTTTTT.

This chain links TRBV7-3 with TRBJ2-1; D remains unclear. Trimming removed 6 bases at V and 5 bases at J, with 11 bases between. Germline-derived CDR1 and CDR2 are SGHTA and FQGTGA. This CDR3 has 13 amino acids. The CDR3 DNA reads TGTGCCAGCAGTACAACTATCGACAATGAGCAGTTCTTC. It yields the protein CASSTTIDNEQFF.

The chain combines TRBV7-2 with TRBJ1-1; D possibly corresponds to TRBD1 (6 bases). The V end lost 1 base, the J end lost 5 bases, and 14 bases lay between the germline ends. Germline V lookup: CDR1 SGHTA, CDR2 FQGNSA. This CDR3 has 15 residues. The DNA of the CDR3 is TGTGCCAGCAGCTTAGGTGGGGGGGCTGGGACTGAAGCTTTCTTT. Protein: CASSLGGGAGTEAFF.

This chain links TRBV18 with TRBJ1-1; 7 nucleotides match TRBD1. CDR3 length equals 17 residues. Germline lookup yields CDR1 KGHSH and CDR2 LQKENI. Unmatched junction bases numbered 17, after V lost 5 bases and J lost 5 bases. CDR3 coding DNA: TGTGCCAGCTCATCCATCTCAGGTCCAGGGGGTTCAACTGAAGCTTTCTTT. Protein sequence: CASSSISGPGGSTEAFF.

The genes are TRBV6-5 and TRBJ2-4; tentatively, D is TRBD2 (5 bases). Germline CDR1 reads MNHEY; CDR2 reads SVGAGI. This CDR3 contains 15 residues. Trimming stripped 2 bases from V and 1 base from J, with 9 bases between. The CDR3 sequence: CASSYLTGAKNIQYF. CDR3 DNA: TGTGCCAGCAGTTACCTGACGGGGGCCAAAAACATTCAGTACTTC.

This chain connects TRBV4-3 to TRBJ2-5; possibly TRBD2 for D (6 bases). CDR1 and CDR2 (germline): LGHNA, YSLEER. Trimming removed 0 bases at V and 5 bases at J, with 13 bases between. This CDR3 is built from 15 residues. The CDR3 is CASSQEGAGGETQYF. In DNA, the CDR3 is TGCGCCAGCAGCCAAGAAGGAGCGGGTGGGGAGACCCAGTACTTC.

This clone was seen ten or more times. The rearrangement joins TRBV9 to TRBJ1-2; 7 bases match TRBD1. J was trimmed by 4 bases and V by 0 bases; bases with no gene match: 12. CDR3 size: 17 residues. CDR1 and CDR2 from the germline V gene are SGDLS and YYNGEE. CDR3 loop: CASSVDLLGGQLYGYTF. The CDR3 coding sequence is TGTGCCAGCAGCGTAGATTTATTAGGGGGCCAACTCTATGGCTACACCTTC.

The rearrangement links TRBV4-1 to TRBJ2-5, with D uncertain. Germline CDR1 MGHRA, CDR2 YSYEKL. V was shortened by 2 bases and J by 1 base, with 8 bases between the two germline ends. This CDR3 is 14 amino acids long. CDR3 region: CASSQRRVQETQYF. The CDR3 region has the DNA TGCGCCAGCAGCCAACGCCGGGTCCAAGAGACCCAGTACTTC.

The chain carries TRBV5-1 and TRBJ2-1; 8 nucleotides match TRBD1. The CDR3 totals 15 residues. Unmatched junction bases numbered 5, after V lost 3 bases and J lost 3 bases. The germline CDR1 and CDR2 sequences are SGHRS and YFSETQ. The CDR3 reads CASSSTGTGYNEQFF. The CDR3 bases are TGCGCCAGCAGCTCCACCGGGACAGGCTACAATGAGCAGTTCTTC.

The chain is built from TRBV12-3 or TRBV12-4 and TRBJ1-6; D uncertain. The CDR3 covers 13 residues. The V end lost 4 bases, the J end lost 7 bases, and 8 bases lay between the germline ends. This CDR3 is CASSSRGNSPLHF. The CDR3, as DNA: TGTGCCAGCAGTTCAAGAGGCAATTCACCCCTCCACTTT.